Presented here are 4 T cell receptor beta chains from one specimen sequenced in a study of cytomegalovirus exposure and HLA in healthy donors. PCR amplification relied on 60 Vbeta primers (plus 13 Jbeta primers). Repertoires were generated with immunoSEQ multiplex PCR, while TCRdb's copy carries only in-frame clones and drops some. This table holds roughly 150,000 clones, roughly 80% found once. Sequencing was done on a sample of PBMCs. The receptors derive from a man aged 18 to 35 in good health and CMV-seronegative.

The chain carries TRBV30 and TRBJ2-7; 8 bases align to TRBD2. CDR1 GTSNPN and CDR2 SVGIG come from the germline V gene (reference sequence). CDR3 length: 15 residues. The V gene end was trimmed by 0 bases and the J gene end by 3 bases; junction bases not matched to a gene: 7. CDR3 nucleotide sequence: TGTGCCTGGAGTGTATTTGGTAGCGGGATCTACGAGCAGTACTTC. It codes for CAWSVFGSGIYEQYF.

CDR3 coding DNA: TGTGCCAGCAGAGCAGGGTTCACGATCGGGGAGCAGTTCTTC. It specifies CASRAGFTIGEQFF. The rearrangement uses TRBV6-1 and TRBJ2-1; maybe TRBD1 (5 bases). This CDR3 contains 14 residues. In germline, CDR1 is MNHNS, CDR2 SASEGT. Trimming cost V 6 bases and J 10 bases, with 19 bases left between them.

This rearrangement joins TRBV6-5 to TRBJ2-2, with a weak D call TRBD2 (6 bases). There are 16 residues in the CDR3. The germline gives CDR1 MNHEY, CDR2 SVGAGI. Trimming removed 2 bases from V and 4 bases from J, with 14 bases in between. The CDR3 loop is CASSYATGGVTGELFF. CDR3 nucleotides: TGTGCCAGCAGTTACGCGACTGGAGGGGTCACCGGGGAGCTGTTTTTT.

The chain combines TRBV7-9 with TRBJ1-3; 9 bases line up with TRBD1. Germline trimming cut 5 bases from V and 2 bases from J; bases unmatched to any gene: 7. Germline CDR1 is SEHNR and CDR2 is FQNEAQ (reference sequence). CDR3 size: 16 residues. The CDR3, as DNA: TGTGCCAGCAGCCCTTCACAGGGGGCGCCTGGAAACACCATATATTTT. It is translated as CASSPSQGAPGNTIYF.